This passage covers 9 T cell receptor beta chains from one sample sequenced in a study of identical twins. MiXCR, run by TCRdb on the 5' RACE reads, gives a single entry per CDR3 protein. The profile shows hundreds of thousands of distinct CDR3 sequences, around a tenth of them singletons. Sample: memory (CD45RO+) T cells sorted from blood. These receptors all come from a woman under 30 in good health.

This rearrangement joins TRBV28 to TRBJ2-2; D is undetermined. This CDR3 has 14 residues. CDR1 is MDHEN and CDR2 is SYDVKM in the germline V gene. V was trimmed by 5 bases and J by 4 bases, leaving 11 bases between them. CDR3 residues: CASSLGSRTGELFF. The DNA for the CDR3 is TGTGCCAGCAGTCTCGGGTCTCGCACCGGGGAGCTGTTTTTT.

The V gene is TRBV20-1, the J gene TRBJ2-7; 8 nucleotides agree with TRBD1. With 4 bases clipped from V and 5 bases from J, the junction kept 13 bases outside the gene matches. The CDR3 loop spans 15 amino acids. Germline lookup yields CDR1 DFQATT and CDR2 SNEGSKA (reference sequence). The CDR3 spells CSATPMDRAINEQYF. The CDR3 nucleotides are TGCAGTGCTACCCCAATGGACAGGGCGATAAACGAGCAGTACTTC.

The chain is built from TRBV7-3 and TRBJ2-1; 8 bases map to TRBD1. CDR3 length equals 14 residues. J was trimmed by 9 bases and V by 5 bases; bases with no gene match: 9. CDR1 is SGHTA, CDR2 FQGTGA, per germline. The DNA of the CDR3 is TGTGCCAGCAGCCCAACCGGGACAGGTTTTGAGCAGTTCTTC. Encoded protein: CASSPTGTGFEQFF.

The table lists this clonotype with many counts. V is TRBV9 and J is TRBJ2-3, with TRBD1 matching over 7 bases. This CDR3 has 15 amino acids. The ends lost 1 base at V and 2 bases at J; junction bases unmatched: 4. The germline V gene encodes CDR1 SGDLS and CDR2 YYNGEE. CDR3 DNA: TGTGCCAGCAGCGTAAGGGGGCTCCCCACAGATACGCAGTATTTT. It is translated as CASSVRGLPTDTQYF.

J is TRBJ1-1 and V is TRBV10-3; the match to TRBD1 covers 7 bases. Germline V gene sequence: CDR1 ENHRY, CDR2 SYGVKD. With V trimmed by 6 bases and J by 0 bases, 7 bases remained unmatched. The CDR3 loop spans 15 amino acids. CDR3 loop: CAIRDQQGLNTEAFF. CDR3 nucleotide sequence: TGTGCCATCAGGGATCAACAGGGGCTGAACACTGAAGCTTTCTTT.

This chain uses TRBV5-1 with TRBJ2-7; the match to TRBD2 covers 8 bases. This CDR3 spans 13 amino acids. In germline, CDR1 is SGHRS, CDR2 YFSETQ. After removal of 4 bases from V and 5 bases from J, the junction contained 5 bases not matched to a gene. The CDR3 sequence is CASSRGGAHEQYF. CDR3 bases: TGCGCCAGCAGCCGGGGGGGGGCCCACGAGCAGTACTTC.

A few counts support this clonotype. The chain links TRBV6-1 to TRBJ2-4, with a tentative D call TRBD1 (5 bases). V lost 3 bases to trimming and J lost 9 bases, with 15 bases between them. Germline CDR1 reads MNHNS; CDR2 reads SASEGT. The CDR3 loop spans 14 amino acids. Written as DNA, the CDR3 is TGTGCCAGCAGTGAGGTTAACAGGTTCATCATTCAGTACTTC. This translates into CASSEVNRFIIQYF.

The V call is TRBV9, the J call TRBJ2-1, with TRBD2 matching 11 bases. CDR1 SGDLS and CDR2 YYNGEE come from the germline V gene. The CDR3 runs 15 residues. Trimming cost V 8 bases and J 7 bases; bases outside gene matches: 11. The CDR3 sequence is CARAQLAGVLNEQFF. The CDR3 DNA is TGTGCCAGGGCGCAACTAGCGGGAGTATTGAATGAGCAGTTCTTC.

This clonotype was counted a few times. The chain links TRBV11-3 to TRBJ1-1, with a possible D match to TRBD1 (5 bases). This CDR3 comprises 14 residues. CDR1 is SGHNT and CDR2 is YENEEA in the germline V gene. V shed 7 bases and J shed 6 bases, with 18 bases lying between them. The CDR3 DNA sequence: TGTGCCAGCACCGTTCGGGGCTCCAGGGCTGAAGCTTTCTTT. Amino acid sequence: CASTVRGSRAEAFF.